This TCR beta chain was sequenced during a study of cytomegalovirus exposure and HLA in healthy donors. Findings and limits, study-wide: Later on, an analysis tied approximately 15,000 TCR beta sequences to HLA alleles at 0.05 false discovery rate.

This clone has only one observation. Antigen specificity is unknown. Germline CDR1 is MNHEY and CDR2 is SMNVEV (reference sequence). The CDR3 totals 13 residues. J lost 7 bases, V lost 6 bases, and 5 bases had no gene match. Use of 60 Vbeta and 13 Jbeta primers characterized the PCR. Sequencing used immunoSEQ multiplex PCR; TCRdb keeps in-frame clones, though not all of them. The sample has some 240,000 clones, around four fifths seen once; the top ten hold approximately 3.8%. The chain is built from TRBV27 and TRBJ1-5, with 8 bases fitting TRBD1. This receptor was identified in a male donor in good health and CMV-seronegative. Source material: PBMCs. As DNA, the CDR3 is TGTGCCAGCAGGGGACAGGCGGGACAGCCCCAGCATTTT. Encoded protein: CASRGQAGQPQHF.